The 8 T cell receptor beta chains below all came from one sample that was sequenced in a study of OX40 agonist ivuxolimab in advanced cancers. TCRdb's table, derived via immunoSEQ multiplex PCR, lists solely in-frame clones and lacks some. There are about 64,000 clones in the sample; around 93% occur only once, and 0.44% lies in the top ten. The sequencing here drew on CD4+ or CD8+ T cells sorted from blood, taken in a trial of the OX40 agonist ivuxolimab. The receptors derive from an adult with an advanced solid tumor such as melanoma, head and neck, liver or kidney cancer.

This clone was counted only a few times. The chain combines TRBV6-1 with TRBJ2-7; possible D gene TRBD1, 5 bases. The CDR3 is 12 residues long. V lost 4 bases and J lost 5, with 9 bases in between. The V gene's germline CDR1 is MNHNS and CDR2 SASEGT. The CDR3 here is CASSARVHEQYF. The CDR3 DNA reads TGTGCCAGCAGTGCCAGGGTCCACGAGCAGTACTTC.

Written as DNA, the CDR3 is TGCAGCGTTAACTCTGGTAGCGGGAGTATTGAGCAGTTCTTC. The encoded protein is CSVNSGSGSIEQFF. The genes are TRBV29-1 and TRBJ2-1; 9 bases map to TRBD2. The CDR3 consists of 14 residues. V lost 5 bases to trimming and J lost 9 bases; unmatched junction nucleotides: 11. Germline lookup yields CDR1 SQVTM and CDR2 ANQGSEA.

The chain carries TRBV6-5 and TRBJ1-3; D not certain. Germline V gene lookup returns CDR1 MNHEY and CDR2 SVGAGI. This CDR3 has 15 residues. Trimming took off 2 bases at V and 2 bases at J, with 10 bases between the two ends. The CDR3 nucleotides read TGTGCCAGCAGTTACGATCGGCTGACTGGAAACACCATATATTTT. It yields the protein CASSYDRLTGNTIYF.

The chain is built from TRBV5-6 and TRBJ1-2; TRBD1 is a possible D gene (5 bases). The CDR3 loop spans 12 amino acids. Between the trimmed V and J ends, which lost 5 bases and 2 bases, there was a span of 7 bases. The germline CDR1 and CDR2 sequences are SGHDT and YYEEEE. In DNA form, the CDR3 reads TGTGCCAGCAGGCGACAGAACTATGGCTACACCTTC. Its translation is CASRRQNYGYTF.

The chain is built from TRBV10-3 and TRBJ1-2; no clear D gene. V was pared by 6 bases and J by 4 bases, with 15 bases between. CDR1 ENHRY and CDR2 SYGVKD come from the germline V gene. CDR3 length: 14 amino acids. CDR3 sequence reads: CAIRGQEGSYGYTF. In DNA form, the CDR3 reads TGTGCCATCAGGGGTCAAGAAGGCTCCTATGGCTACACCTTC.

V is TRBV6-5 and J is TRBJ2-7, with 10 bases aligning to TRBD2. CDR1 and CDR2 from the germline V gene are MNHEY and SVGAGI. The CDR3 has 16 amino acids. Unmatched junction bases numbered 3, after V lost 1 base and J lost 0 bases. Here the CDR3 reads CASSYFSSGSSYEQYF. The CDR3, as DNA: TGTGCCAGCAGTTACTTCTCTAGCGGGAGCTCCTACGAGCAGTACTTC.

V and J are TRBV15 and TRBJ2-1; D is uncertain. V was clipped by 0 bases and J by 10 bases, with 10 bases between them. This CDR3 contains 13 residues. CDR1 LNHNV and CDR2 YYDKDF come from the germline V gene (reference sequence). The CDR3 loop reads CATSRDRPREQFF. CDR3 bases: TGTGCCACCAGCAGAGACCGGCCCCGGGAGCAGTTCTTC.

This chain joins TRBV4-1 and TRBJ1-5; a weak D match, TRBD1 (6 bases). Trimming left V 2 bases short and J 0 bases short, with 20 bases between. Germline V CDR1 and CDR2: MGHRA, YSYEKL. CDR3 length: 19 amino acids. CDR3 in DNA: TGCGCCAGCAGCCAACAACCCGCAACAGGGTCTTATAGCAATCAGCCCCAGCATTTT. It is translated as CASSQQPATGSYSNQPQHF.